The 19 T cell receptor beta chains given below trace back to one sample, sequenced in a study of CD8 T cells in ankylosing spondylitis. TCRdb recomputed calls from the 5' RACE reads with MiXCR, one row per CDR3 protein. The sample consists of 200,000 to 300,000 distinct CDR3 sequences, approximately 8% of them appearing once. Material for sequencing was blood, either unsorted or a sorted T cell fraction (not recorded which). The receptors were sampled from a female donor with ankylosing spondylitis or in good health (not recorded which).

This clonotype was counted at least ten times. This chain joins TRBV12-3 or TRBV12-4 and TRBJ2-7; the D gene could be TRBD1 or TRBD2 (5 bases each). There are 15 residues in the CDR3. Trimming removed 3 bases from V and 7 bases from J, with 19 bases in between. The CDR3 nucleotides are TGTGCCAGCAGTTTCTCAGGGCCTCTCCGGGGTGAGCAGTACTTC. This translates into CASSFSGPLRGEQYF.

This clonotype was seen more than once but under ten times. This chain uses TRBV4-1 with TRBJ2-1; D is possibly TRBD1 (6 bases). V was shortened by 3 bases and J by 0 bases, with 12 bases between the two germline ends. The CDR3 sequence is 16 residues long. The V gene's germline CDR1 is MGHRA and CDR2 YSYEKL. Here the CDR3 DNA reads TGCGCCAGCAGCCACACCAGGGGAAGCTCCTACAATGAGCAGTTCTTC. Encoded protein: CASSHTRGSSYNEQFF.

This clonotype was detected a few times. The chain joins TRBV7-2 to TRBJ2-7, with no clear D. V lost 5 bases, J lost 2 bases, and 7 bases lay in between. CDR3 length: 12 residues. Per the germline V gene, CDR1 is SGHTA and CDR2 is FQGNSA. The DNA for the CDR3 is TGTGCCAGCAGCCTACAGACCTACGAGCAGTACTTC. Its translation is CASSLQTYEQYF.

There are a few counts of this clonotype. V and J are TRBV7-9 and TRBJ1-5, with D perhaps matching TRBD1 (5 bases). CDR1 is SEHNR and CDR2 is FQNEAQ in the germline V gene (reference sequence). The V end lost 4 bases, the J end lost 4 bases, and 5 bases lay between the germline ends. There are 12 residues in the CDR3. The CDR3 protein is CASSYRNQPQHF. The CDR3 nucleotides read TGTGCCAGCAGCTACAGGAATCAGCCCCAGCATTTT.

This clonotype was observed many times. This rearrangement joins TRBV20-1 to TRBJ2-7; 14 bases agree with TRBD2. The CDR3 runs 15 residues. In germline, CDR1 is DFQATT, CDR2 SNEGSKA (reference sequence). Trimming cost V 5 bases and J 0 bases; bases outside gene matches: 3. This CDR3 is CSALGTSGSSYEQYF. The CDR3 nucleotides are TGCAGTGCTTTGGGGACTAGCGGGAGCTCCTACGAGCAGTACTTC.

This clonotype was recorded at least ten times. V gene TRBV29-1 combines with J gene TRBJ1-1; D is unresolved. With 1 base removed from V and 6 bases from J, the gap between germline ends came to 9 bases. Germline CDR1 reads SQVTM; CDR2 reads ANQGSEA. CDR3 length equals 12 residues. CDR3 DNA: TGCAGCGTTGAAGTCGGGCGGTCTGAAGCTTTCTTT. This codes for CSVEVGRSEAFF.

This clonotype has only a few counts. The chain joins TRBV15 to TRBJ2-1, with 9 bases aligning to TRBD2. The V segment lost 3 bases and the J segment 6 bases; nucleotides outside the gene matches: 6. Germline V gives CDR1 LNHNV, CDR2 YYDKDF (reference sequence). The CDR3 runs 15 residues. The DNA for the CDR3 is TGTGCCACCAGCAGCAAGCTAGCGGGAACCAATGAGCAGTTCTTC. As protein: CATSSKLAGTNEQFF.

This clonotype was seen a handful of times. The rearrangement uses TRBV5-1 and TRBJ2-1, with 11 bases aligning to TRBD1. V was pared by 1 base and J by 7 bases, with 4 bases of the junction left unmatched. Germline V gene data show CDR1 as SGHRS and CDR2 as YFSETQ. This CDR3 comprises 15 residues. The CDR3 spells CASSLLGQGGNEQFF. Written as DNA, the CDR3 is TGCGCCAGCAGCTTGCTGGGACAGGGGGGAAATGAGCAGTTCTTC.

At least ten counts were recorded for this clonotype. This sequence joins TRBV5-1 and TRBJ2-2, with 11 bases matching TRBD1. Trimming removed 2 bases from V and 0 bases from J; junction bases left unmatched: 9. Per germline, CDR1 SGHRS and CDR2 YFSETQ. This CDR3 region has 19 residues. The DNA for the CDR3 is TGCGCCAGCAGCTTCCGACCCCCGGGACAGGGGGCGAACACCGGGGAGCTGTTTTTT. Translating gives CASSFRPPGQGANTGELFF. Supplemented by reference TRBV5-1 and TRBJ2-2, the full variable domain reads KAGVTQTPRYLIKTRGQQVTLSCSPISGHRSVSWYQQTPGQGLQFLFEYFSETQRNKGNFPGRFSGRQFSNSRSEMNVSTLELGDSALYLCASSFRPPGQGANTGELFFGEGSRLTVL.

In this sample, this clonotype turned up a few times. The chain combines TRBV6-1 with TRBJ1-2, with a tentative D call TRBD1 (6 bases). V lost 6 bases to trimming and J lost 7 bases, with 24 bases between them. Germline V CDR1 and CDR2: MNHNS, SASEGT. The CDR3 has 16 residues. The CDR3 DNA reads TGTGCCAGCAGCCAATATGGGGGGGGCGCGAGTATTGGCTACACCTTC. As protein: CASSQYGGGASIGYTF.

This clonotype was detected many times. The genes are TRBV12-3 or TRBV12-4 and TRBJ2-7, with 13 bases aligning to TRBD2. The V and J ends lost 5 bases and 10 bases, in that order; junction bases with no gene match: 11. The length of the CDR3 is 15 residues. CDR3 sequence reads: CASSPRLAGGWEQYF. The CDR3, as DNA: TGTGCCAGCAGTCCTCGACTAGCGGGAGGATGGGAACAGTACTTC.

This clonotype was seen at least ten times. The V gene is TRBV7-2, the J gene TRBJ2-1; 11 bases are shared with TRBD2. CDR3 length: 17 residues. V dropped 5 bases and J dropped 4; count of bases not matched to a gene: 10. CDR1 is SGHTA and CDR2 is FQGNSA in the germline V gene. Written as DNA, the CDR3 is TGTGCCAGCAGCGCTAGCCGGGGACTAGCGGATTACAATGAGCAGTTCTTC. This translates into CASSASRGLADYNEQFF.

This clonotype has a count of ten or more. This chain joins TRBV12-3 or TRBV12-4 and TRBJ2-3; TRBD2 matches at 9 bases. The CDR3 has 13 residues. With 4 bases clipped from V and 6 bases from J, the junction kept 2 bases outside the gene matches. CDR3 in DNA: TGTGCCAGCAGTTCCCTAGCGGGGGATACGCAGTATTTT. This translates into CASSSLAGDTQYF.

On this clonotype itself: This may arise from a read error, as a much more abundant clone is one base away. Lacking the conserved final phenylalanine or tryptophan, this CDR3 likely reflects a read error. The chain couples TRBV25-1 to TRBJ1-1; tentatively, D is TRBD1 (6 bases). There are 15 residues in the CDR3. Trimming left V 3 bases short and J 1 base short, with 12 bases between. Germline-derived CDR1 and CDR2 are MGHDK and SYGVNS. The CDR3, as DNA: TGTGCCAGCAGTGATTCCGGGACACCGAACACTGAAGCTTTCCTT. Translated: CASSDSGTPNTEAFL.

As for this clonotype: This clone may be a read error of a much larger clone one base away. The V gene is TRBV3-1, the J gene TRBJ2-2; D gene unclear. Between the trimmed V and J ends, which lost 2 bases and 3 bases, there was a span of 13 bases. Germline V gene data show CDR1 as LGHDT and CDR2 as YNNKEL (reference sequence). The CDR3 extends over 16 amino acids. CDR3 sequence (DNA): TGTGCCAGCAGCCAACGTTGGAGAGCAGACACCGGGGAGCTGTTTTTT. This encodes CASSQRWRADTGELFF.

The sample holds many counts of this clonotype. This chain uses TRBV20-1 with TRBJ1-1, with D unresolved. The germline V gene encodes CDR1 DFQATT and CDR2 SNEGSKA (reference sequence). V lost 3 bases and J lost 2, with 10 bases in between. This CDR3 region has 13 residues. CDR3 region: CSARSQVNTEAFF. The CDR3 coding sequence is TGCAGTGCTAGGTCTCAGGTTAACACTGAAGCTTTCTTT.

This clonotype was detected ten times or more. V and J are TRBV12-3 or TRBV12-4 and TRBJ1-6; D gene unclear. The V gene lost 2 bases and the J gene lost 10 bases, with 15 bases spanning the gap. This CDR3 region has 15 residues. The CDR3 DNA reads as TGTGCCAGCAGTTTAAGTCAGGCGTCTAAATCACCCCTCCACTTT. Translation: CASSLSQASKSPLHF.

This clonotype was found many times. The J gene is TRBJ2-2, the V gene TRBV5-1; 14 bases line up with TRBD2. Germline CDR1 and CDR2: SGHRS and YFSETQ. V dropped 6 bases and J dropped 1; count of bases not matched to a gene: 2. The CDR3 totals 16 residues. The CDR3, as DNA: TGCGCCAGCAAAGGGACTAGCGGGAGGAACACCGGGGAGCTGTTTTTT. This gives the protein CASKGTSGRNTGELFF. Based on the CDR3 plus reference TRBV5-1 and TRBJ2-2, the full variable domain is KAGVTQTPRYLIKTRGQQVTLSCSPISGHRSVSWYQQTPGQGLQFLFEYFSETQRNKGNFPGRFSGRQFSNSRSEMNVSTLELGDSALYLCASKGTSGRNTGELFFGEGSRLTVL.

In this sample, this clonotype turned up many times. The chain has TRBV20-1 and TRBJ1-1; D is unclear. The CDR3 has 12 amino acids. V was cut by 6 bases and J by 1 base, with 9 bases left in between. Germline CDR1 is DFQATT and CDR2 is SNEGSKA (reference sequence). CDR3 coding DNA: TGCAGTGCGATCGGCCCGAACACTGAAGCTTTCTTT. Its protein is CSAIGPNTEAFF.